This record looks at one TCR beta chain sequence and its context. Measured with immunoSEQ multiplex PCR; TCRdb has only the in-frame clones, and not every one. The table records approximately 2.5 million clones, 85% to 95% of them present only once. The ends were cut back, 5 bases at V and 5 bases at J, with 19 bases in the middle. The V gene's germline CDR1 is KGHSH and CDR2 LQKENI. The CDR3 length is 16 residues. The data were obtained in a study of shared clonotypes between healthy human individuals. Sequencing was done on a sample of naive CD4+ T cells sorted from blood. Subset defined: CD45RA+ positively selected. J is TRBJ2-1 and V is TRBV18, with D possibly being TRBD1 (6 bases). The TCR originated in a man younger than 35 in good health. The CDR3 DNA sequence: TGTGCCAGCTCATCGCAACAGGGTTTCGGAAACAATGAGCAGTTCTTC. Translated, it gives CASSSQQGFGNNEQFF.